This record covers a single T cell receptor beta chain. Enrollees, about 18 to 95 years old, lived in 25 or so US areas. As processed by the authors: Reference gene primer amplification gave estimated nucleated cell counts. Produced via immunoSEQ multiplex PCR; TCRdb's table is partial and in-frame only. That table furnishes V, J and clone size, whereas the DNA furnished D and trimming. The table has under 250,000 clones, about 82% seen once. This entry is derived from a study of blood T cell repertoires in COVID-19. The wider study: Material from acute and convalescent COVID-19 was sourced from the United States, Italy and Spain. PBMCs, B-cell-depleted T cells, or T cells provided the cDNA or gDNA that made up the material.

The sample was PBMCs or T cells enriched from blood (not recorded which). The TCR comes from a woman between 50 and 59 years old with acute COVID-19.

The CDR3 spells CASSLGLAGYNEQFF. The DNA of the CDR3 is TGCGCCAGCAGCTTGGGACTAGCGGGCTACAATGAGCAGTTCTTC. J is TRBJ2-1 and V is TRBV5-1, with 10 bases that match TRBD2. The V gene's germline CDR1 is SGHRS and CDR2 YFSETQ. The CDR3 runs 15 residues. V lost 0 bases to trimming and J lost 3 bases; unmatched junction nucleotides: 0.